The TCR beta chain described here comes from a study of control samples from healthy donors and cancer patients. The method was immunoSEQ multiplex PCR; TCRdb's version includes in-frame clones alone and lacks a portion of them. The repertoire consists of 65,000 to 95,000 clones, with over 75% occurring once and the leading ten covering 7.2%. The sample consisted of blood. The receptor's source is a man aged 50 to 60 in good health.

CDR3 region: CASSLGGNTEAFF. In DNA, the CDR3 is TGTGCCAGCAGCTTAGGGGGGAACACTGAAGCTTTCTTT. V is TRBV11-2 and J is TRBJ1-1; D is undetermined. The germline gives CDR1 SGHAT, CDR2 FQNNGV. There are 13 residues in the CDR3. V dropped 1 base and J dropped 1 base, with 4 bases sitting between them.